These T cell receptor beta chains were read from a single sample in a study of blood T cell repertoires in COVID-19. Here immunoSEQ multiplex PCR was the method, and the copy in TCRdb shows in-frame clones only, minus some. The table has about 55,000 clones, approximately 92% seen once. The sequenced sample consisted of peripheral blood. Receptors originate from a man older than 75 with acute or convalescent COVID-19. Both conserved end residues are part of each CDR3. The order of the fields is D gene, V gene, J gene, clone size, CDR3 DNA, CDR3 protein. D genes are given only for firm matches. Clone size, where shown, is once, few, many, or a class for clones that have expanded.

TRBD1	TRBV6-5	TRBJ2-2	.	TGTGCCAGCAGTTACTCAGGACAGGGCGGTACCGGGGAGCTGTTTTTT	CASSYSGQGGTGELFF
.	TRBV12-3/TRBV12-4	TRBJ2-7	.	TGTGCCAGCGGCGGGAACAGGGGCTACGAGCAGTACTTC	CASGGNRGYEQYF
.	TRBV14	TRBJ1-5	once	TGTGCCAGCAGCCAAGCGAGTTATCAGCCCCAGCATTTT	CASSQASYQPQHF
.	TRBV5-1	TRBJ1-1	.	TGCGCCAGCAGCTTTGAGGGAGGCACTGAAGCTTTCTTT	CASSFEGGTEAFF
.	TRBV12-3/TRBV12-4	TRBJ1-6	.	TGTGCCAGCAGCAGTCTTCCCAATTCACCCCTCCACTTT	CASSSLPNSPLHF
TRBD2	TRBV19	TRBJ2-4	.	TGTGCCAGTAGTATCCGGGAGGGAAACATTCAGTACTTC	CASSIREGNIQYF
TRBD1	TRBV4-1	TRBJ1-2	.	TGCGCCAGCAGCCAAGTGAGAGGGGGCAATGGCTACACCTTC	CASSQVRGGNGYTF
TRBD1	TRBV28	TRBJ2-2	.	TGTGCCAGCAGTTTAGGTTCCAGGGGGCCGAACACCGGGGAGCTGTTTTTT	CASSLGSRGPNTGELFF
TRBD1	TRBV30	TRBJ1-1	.	TGTGCCTGGAGTTCAGGACAGGGGAACACTGAAGCTTTCTTT	CAWSSGQGNTEAFF
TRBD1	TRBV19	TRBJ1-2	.	TGTGCCAGTACTTCACAGGGGGAGTACTATGGCTACACCTTC	CASTSQGEYYGYTF
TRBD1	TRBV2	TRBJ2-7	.	TGTGCCAGCAGTGGGGGACAGATACCTTTCTCCTACGAGCAGTACTTC	CASSGGQIPFSYEQYF
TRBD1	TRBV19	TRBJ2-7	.	TGTGCCAGTTCCCGGGACAGGGGGTCTTACGAGCAGTACTTC	CASSRDRGSYEQYF
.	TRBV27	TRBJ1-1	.	TGTGCCAGCAGTCCTCTCAGGGGCTTTAACACTGAAGCTTTCTTT	CASSPLRGFNTEAFF
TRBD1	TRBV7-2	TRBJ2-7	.	TGTGCCAGCAGCTACGGGACAGCGCAAATCTACGAGCAGTACTTC	CASSYGTAQIYEQYF
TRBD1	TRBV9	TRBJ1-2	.	TGTGCCAGCAGCGAAGATCCCGGGACAGGAGGCAACTATGGCTACACCTTC	CASSEDPGTGGNYGYTF
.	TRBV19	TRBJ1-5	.	TGTGCCAGTAGTGTCTTCGGGCAGCCCCAGCATTTT	CASSVFGQPQHF
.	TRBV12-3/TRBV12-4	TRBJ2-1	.	TGTGCCAGCAGTTTAAGGGACACGGAGCAGTTCTTC	CASSLRDTEQFF
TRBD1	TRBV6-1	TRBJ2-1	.	TGTGCCAGCAGTGAAGCGCTAGAGACAGGGAGATACAATGAGCAGTTCTTC	CASSEALETGRYNEQFF
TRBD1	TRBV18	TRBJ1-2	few	TGTGCCAGCTCACCGACAGGGGATGGCTACACCTTC	CASSPTGDGYTF
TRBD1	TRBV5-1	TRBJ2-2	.	TGCGCCAGCAGCCTTGCGGGACAGGGGATCGACACCGGGGAGCTGTTTTTT	CASSLAGQGIDTGELFF
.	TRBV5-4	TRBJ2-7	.	TGTGCCAGCAGCCCGGGGGACCATTCCTACGAGCAGTACTTC	CASSPGDHSYEQYF
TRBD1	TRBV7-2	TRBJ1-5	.	TGTGCCAGCAGCTCTTCGACAGGGGGCGGTCAGCCCCAGCATTTT	CASSSSTGGGQPQHF
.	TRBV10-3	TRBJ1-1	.	TGTGCCATCAGTCTAGATGGGTTTAACGCCGAAGCTTTCTTT	CAISLDGFNAEAFF
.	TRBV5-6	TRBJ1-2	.	TGTGCCAGCAGCTTGACAGGGACCCGCGGCTACACCTTC	CASSLTGTRGYTF
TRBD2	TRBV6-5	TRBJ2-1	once	TGTGCCGCGGGGCTAGCGGATTCCTACAATGAGCAGTTCTTC	CAAGLADSYNEQFF
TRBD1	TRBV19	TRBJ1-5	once	TGTGCCAGTAGTACCGGGACAGGGGGTCGGCAGCCCCAGCATTTT	CASSTGTGGRQPQHF
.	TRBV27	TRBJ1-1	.	TGTGCCAGCAGGCCGGAGTTAATGAACACTGAAGCTTTCTTT	CASRPELMNTEAFF
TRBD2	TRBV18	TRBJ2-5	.	TGTGCCAGCTCACCGCAGGGACTACCTCAAGAGACCCAGTACTTC	CASSPQGLPQETQYF
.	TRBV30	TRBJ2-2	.	TGTGCCTGGAGTGTAGCAGGGATCACCGGGGAGCTGTTTTTT	CAWSVAGITGELFF
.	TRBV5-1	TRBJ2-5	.	TGCGCCAGCAGCCCGGACTTAGAAGAGACCCAGTACTTC	CASSPDLEETQYF
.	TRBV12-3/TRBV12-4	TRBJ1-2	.	TGTGCCAGCAGTCTAGACTGGGGGCACGGCTACACCTTC	CASSLDWGHGYTF
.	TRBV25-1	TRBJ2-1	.	TGTGCCAGCAGTGAAGTGGGACACCAGTTCTTC	CASSEVGHQFF
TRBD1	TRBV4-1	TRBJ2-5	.	TGCGCCAGCAGCCGGGTAACAGGGGGAACTTACCAAGAGACCCAGTACTTC	CASSRVTGGTYQETQYF
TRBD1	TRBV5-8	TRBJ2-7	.	TGTGCCAGCAGCCGGACAGGCTCCTACGAGCAGTACTTC	CASSRTGSYEQYF
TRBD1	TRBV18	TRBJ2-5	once	TGTGCCAGCTCCCTAACAGGGGGCAGCTGGGAGACCCAGTACTTC	CASSLTGGSWETQYF
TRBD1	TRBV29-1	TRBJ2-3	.	TGCAGCGGGGGGACAGGGGTTGATACGCAGTATTTT	CSGGTGVDTQYF
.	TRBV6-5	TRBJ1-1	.	TGTGCCAGCAGTTATGGAGGGACCACTGAAGCTTTCTTT	CASSYGGTTEAFF
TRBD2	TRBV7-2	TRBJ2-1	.	TGTGCCAGCAGCTTAGCGCGGGGGGAGAATGAGCAGTTCTTC	CASSLARGENEQFF
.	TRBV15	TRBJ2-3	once	TGTGCCACCAGCAGCCACCAGGCTACAGATACGCAGTATTTT	CATSSHQATDTQYF
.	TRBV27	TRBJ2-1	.	TGTGCCAGCAGTTTCGCCCACAACGGGATAGACAATGAGCAGTTCTTC	CASSFAHNGIDNEQFF
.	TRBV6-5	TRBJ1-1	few	TGTGCCAGCAGTTCGCCCCAGGGAACGTACACTGAAGCTTTCTTT	CASSSPQGTYTEAFF
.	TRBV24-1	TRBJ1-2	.	TGTGCCACCCTAGGGCAGGGCGATTTGGGCTATGGCTACACCTTC	CATLGQGDLGYGYTF
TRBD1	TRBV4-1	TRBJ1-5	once	TGCGCCAGCAGCCCGGGACAGGGCATCAATCAGCCCCAGCATTTT	CASSPGQGINQPQHF
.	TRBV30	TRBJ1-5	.	TGTGCCTGGAGTCGGGAAACCAATCAGCCCCAGCATTTT	CAWSRETNQPQHF
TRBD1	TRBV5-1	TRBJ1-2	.	TGCGCCAGCAGCTTACAGGGGGCGAGTGGCTACACCTTC	CASSLQGASGYTF
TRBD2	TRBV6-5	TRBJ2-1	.	TGTGCCAGCAGTTATGGACTAGCGGGCAACTACAATGAGCAGTTCTTC	CASSYGLAGNYNEQFF
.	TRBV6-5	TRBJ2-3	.	TGTGCCAGCAGTTACTCGGGCACAGGGACCACAGATACGCAGTATTTT	CASSYSGTGTTDTQYF
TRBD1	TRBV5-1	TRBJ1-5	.	TGCGCCAGCAGCACCGGGACAGGTGATCAGCCCCAGCATTTT	CASSTGTGDQPQHF
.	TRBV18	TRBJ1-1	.	TGTGCCAGCTCACCTGGAAACGACAGGAACACTGAAGCTTTCTTT	CASSPGNDRNTEAFF
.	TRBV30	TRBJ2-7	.	TGTGCCTGGAGCCCACAGGCCTACGAGCAGTACTTC	CAWSPQAYEQYF
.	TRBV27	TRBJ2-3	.	TGTGCCAGCCCTTGGGCTGGCGATACGCAGTATTTT	CASPWAGDTQYF
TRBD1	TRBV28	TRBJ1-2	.	TGTGCCAGCAGTCAGACAGGGAAGTATGGCTACACCTTC	CASSQTGKYGYTF
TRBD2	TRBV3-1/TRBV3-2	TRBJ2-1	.	TGTGCCAGCAGCCAAGGGGCTAGCGGGGGGGCGGCCTACAATGAGCAGTTCTTC	CASSQGASGGAAYNEQFF
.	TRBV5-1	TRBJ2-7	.	TGCGCCAGCAGCTACCAAACCTACTCCTACGAGCAGTACTTC	CASSYQTYSYEQYF
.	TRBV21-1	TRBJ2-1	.	TGTGCCAGCAGGCCTCGGGGGGCGTTGAATGAGCAGTTCTTC	CASRPRGALNEQFF
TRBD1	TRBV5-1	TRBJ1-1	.	TGCGCCAGCAGTACCGGGACAGGGTACGGTGCGGACACTGAAGCTTTCTTT	CASSTGTGYGADTEAFF